This T cell receptor beta chain comes out of a study of T cell repertoires in cytomegalovirus infection. In the study overall: Selection of CMV epitopes for the study included recently identified HLA-C-restricted and well-studied HLA-B-restricted ones. Findings and limits, study-wide: CMV-specific HLA-C-restricted TCR beta clonotypes dominated the ex vivo response.

About this clonotype itself: What it binds is unknown.

Germline CDR1 WSHSY, CDR2 SAAADI. Trimming took 6 bases from V and 0 from J, leaving 21 bases between them. CDR3 length: 17 amino acids. MiXCR, run by TCRdb on the reads, gives a single entry per CDR3 protein. The data show hundreds of thousands of distinct CDR3 sequences, around 32% seen once. The input for sequencing was cultured CD8+ T cells from PBMCs, taken from culture after CMV antigen stimulation. The TCR originated in a human donor in good health (CMV status not recorded). Some clones in this sample may be carry-over from other donors' samples. The chain links TRBV10-2 to TRBJ2-7; tentatively, D is TRBD2 (6 bases). The CDR3 here is CASSPRGSTSSSYEQYF. In DNA form, the CDR3 reads TGCGCCAGCAGCCCTCGGGGGAGCACCTCTAGCTCCTACGAGCAGTACTTC.